In this sample, the clone carrying this TCR beta chain turned up a few times. Its antigen is still unknown. The data were taken from a study of T cells after yellow fever vaccination. The overall study: SMART-Seq v4 Ultra Low Input prepared the low-cell-number fractions. General study findings and limits: One caveat is that FACS-sorted repertoires could contain abundant clonotypes contaminating from the bulk population. A minor fraction of clonotypes spanned both CD4 and CD8 compartments.

The CDR3 runs to 14 residues. V lost 3 bases and J 0 bases, leaving 6 bases between the germline ends. One entry per CDR3 protein results from TCRdb running MiXCR on the 5' RACE reads. The sample includes a few hundred thousand distinct CDR3 sequences, 8.7% of them seen just once. The chain is built from TRBV12-3 or TRBV12-4 and TRBJ1-5; D is unclear. The material was CD4+ T cells sorted from PBMCs, obtained 5 days after the yellow fever booster vaccination. The receptor was isolated from a man younger than 30 who received the YFV17D yellow fever vaccine. In nucleotides, the CDR3 is TGTGCCAGCAGTTTGCGGAGTAGCAATCAGCCCCAGCATTTT. Translating it yields CASSLRSSNQPQHF.